Listed below are T cell receptor beta chains from one sample, sequenced in a study of post-analysis software for immune sequencing data. TCRdb reprocessed the PCR reads with MiXCR, giving one entry per CDR3 protein. The sample holds around 150,000 distinct CDR3 sequences, about 36% seen once. The sample in question was blood, obtained after autologous hematopoietic stem cell transplantation. The receptors stem from a girl aged 5-17 years with multiple sclerosis. CDR3s include the opening cysteine and the closing phenylalanine or tryptophan. The order of the fields is V gene, D gene, CDR3 protein. The D gene is left open where the match is weak.

v_gene: TRBV7-2; d_gene: TRBD1; CDR3aa: CASSLAGTGWGYTF
v_gene: TRBV20-1; d_gene: TRBD2; CDR3aa: CSAQVISGRRETLYF
v_gene: TRBV10-3; d_gene: NA; CDR3aa: CALRTQPQHF
v_gene: TRBV4-1; d_gene: NA; CDR3aa: CASSQEDSPDTQYF
v_gene: TRBV7-2; d_gene: NA; CDR3aa: CASSLDPATNEKLFF
v_gene: TRBV7-6; d_gene: TRBD2; CDR3aa: CASSYMPTSAGNEQFF
v_gene: TRBV20-1; d_gene: NA; CDR3aa: CSARKNSYNEQFF
v_gene: TRBV7-2; d_gene: NA; CDR3aa: CASSLQGRAGEQYF
v_gene: TRBV12-3/TRBV12-4; d_gene: NA; CDR3aa: CASSSWGHDQPQHF
v_gene: TRBV7-2; d_gene: NA; CDR3aa: CASSLGAGRGSGYTF
v_gene: TRBV12-3/TRBV12-4; d_gene: NA; CDR3aa: CASSPFSLLWEGNYGYTF
v_gene: TRBV6-6; d_gene: NA; CDR3aa: CASSYAYGGPGYNEQFF
v_gene: TRBV12-3/TRBV12-4; d_gene: NA; CDR3aa: CASSYPDDMSNQPQHF
v_gene: TRBV12-3/TRBV12-4; d_gene: TRBD2; CDR3aa: CATSRDYGSDTQYF
v_gene: TRBV11-3; d_gene: NA; CDR3aa: CASSLGYEAFF
v_gene: TRBV9; d_gene: TRBD1; CDR3aa: CASSPGGGQGPKAFF
v_gene: TRBV28; d_gene: NA; CDR3aa: CASSSAQQGYTF
v_gene: TRBV4-3; d_gene: TRBD2; CDR3aa: CASSQDPGGVYEQFF
v_gene: TRBV4-2; d_gene: NA; CDR3aa: CASSQVWREKLFF
v_gene: TRBV6-6; d_gene: NA; CDR3aa: CASSPGRITTVNYGYTF
v_gene: TRBV10-3; d_gene: NA; CDR3aa: CAISAPGTDTQYF
v_gene: TRBV3-1; d_gene: NA; CDR3aa: CASSQGQTNQPQHF
v_gene: TRBV6-6; d_gene: NA; CDR3aa: CASSYALNEKLFF
v_gene: TRBV5-5; d_gene: NA; CDR3aa: CASSPSLVTKNNEQFF
v_gene: TRBV5-5; d_gene: TRBD2; CDR3aa: CASSATSRFPYEQYF
v_gene: TRBV5-6; d_gene: NA; CDR3aa: CASSFSGLPYEQYF
v_gene: TRBV5-1; d_gene: TRBD2; CDR3aa: CASSLDSGGSSYNEQFF
v_gene: TRBV24-1; d_gene: TRBD2; CDR3aa: CATSDWTSGRGDTQYF
v_gene: TRBV20-1; d_gene: TRBD1; CDR3aa: CSATGTGAVGSNQPQHF
v_gene: TRBV20-1; d_gene: TRBD2; CDR3aa: CSASPRTSGTYQETQYF
v_gene: TRBV12-3/TRBV12-4; d_gene: TRBD1; CDR3aa: CASSLVLGTGGPLSTDTQYF
v_gene: TRBV29-1; d_gene: NA; CDR3aa: CSVSWQRNEKLYF
v_gene: TRBV29-1; d_gene: NA; CDR3aa: CSVDVAEHGYTF
v_gene: TRBV6-2/TRBV6-3; d_gene: NA; CDR3aa: CASNDLGSNEQFF
v_gene: TRBV27; d_gene: TRBD2; CDR3aa: CASSLVLAIYNEQFF
v_gene: TRBV3-1; d_gene: NA; CDR3aa: CASSQEGVRETQYF
v_gene: TRBV20-1; d_gene: NA; CDR3aa: CSASPLQGPQPQHF
v_gene: TRBV12-3/TRBV12-4; d_gene: TRBD2; CDR3aa: CASSRGTSGTYEQYF
v_gene: TRBV7-9; d_gene: NA; CDR3aa: CASSLALYGSQETQYF
v_gene: TRBV4-1; d_gene: NA; CDR3aa: CASSQDPSYSEQFF
v_gene: TRBV5-1; d_gene: TRBD2; CDR3aa: CASSTRLAGSTDTQYF
v_gene: TRBV18; d_gene: NA; CDR3aa: CASSPRTAAGYEQYF
v_gene: TRBV20-1; d_gene: NA; CDR3aa: CSAARLTGTGSEKLFF
v_gene: TRBV5-1; d_gene: NA; CDR3aa: CASSFGLGDYYEQYF
v_gene: TRBV7-2; d_gene: TRBD1; CDR3aa: CASSLAPQGAYEQYF
v_gene: TRBV20-1; d_gene: NA; CDR3aa: CSARVGSVPTDTQYF
v_gene: TRBV6-1; d_gene: NA; CDR3aa: CASHPGAGPLQETQYF
v_gene: TRBV14; d_gene: NA; CDR3aa: CASSQGKGWSYEQYF
v_gene: TRBV20-1; d_gene: NA; CDR3aa: CSANGGPGKNSYEQYF
v_gene: TRBV7-3; d_gene: NA; CDR3aa: CASSCATGTSQETQYF
v_gene: TRBV6-5; d_gene: NA; CDR3aa: CASSYSRDGETQYF
v_gene: TRBV29-1; d_gene: NA; CDR3aa: CSDGGDGWYQEIQYF
v_gene: TRBV6-5; d_gene: TRBD2; CDR3aa: CASRGLALEEQFF
v_gene: TRBV20-1; d_gene: NA; CDR3aa: CSATAGGTYEQYF
v_gene: TRBV9; d_gene: NA; CDR3aa: CASSVETAYYNEQFF